This TCR beta chain was profiled in a study of immune evolution from preneoplasia to lung adenocarcinoma. Overall study results and limits: Later-stage lesions appeared to have more T cells, more diversity, less clonality.

The table lists this clone with a few counts. Its matching antigen is unknown. Germline CDR1 reads SQVTM; CDR2 reads ANQGSEA. CDR3 length equals 14 residues. V was cut by 1 base and J by 4 bases, with 11 bases left in between. Measured with immunoSEQ multiplex PCR; TCRdb has only the in-frame clones, and not every one. Counted here are approximately 7,000 clones, 78% occurring once; the ten biggest clones make up almost 6.5%. The sequence came from a person between 60 and 79 years old with lung adenocarcinoma. Source material: FFPE adjacent normal lung tissue. This chain uses TRBV29-1 with TRBJ2-1; maybe TRBD2 (6 bases). The CDR3 nucleotides read TGCAGCGTTGAAGCGGGAGTATTGTACAATGAGCAGTTCTTC. Protein sequence: CSVEAGVLYNEQFF.